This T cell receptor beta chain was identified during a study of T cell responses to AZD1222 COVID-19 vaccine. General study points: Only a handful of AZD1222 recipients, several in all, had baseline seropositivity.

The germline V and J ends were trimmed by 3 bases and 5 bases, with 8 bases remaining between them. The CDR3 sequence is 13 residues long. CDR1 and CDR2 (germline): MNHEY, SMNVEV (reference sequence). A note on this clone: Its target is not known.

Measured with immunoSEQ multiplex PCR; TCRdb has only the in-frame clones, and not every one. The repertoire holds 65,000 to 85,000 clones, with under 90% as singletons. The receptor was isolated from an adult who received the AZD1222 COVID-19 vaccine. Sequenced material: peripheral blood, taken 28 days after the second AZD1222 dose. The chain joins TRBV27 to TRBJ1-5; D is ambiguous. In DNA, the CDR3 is TGTGCCAGCAGTTTGGCGCGTGATCAGCCCCAGCATTTT. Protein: CASSLARDQPQHF.